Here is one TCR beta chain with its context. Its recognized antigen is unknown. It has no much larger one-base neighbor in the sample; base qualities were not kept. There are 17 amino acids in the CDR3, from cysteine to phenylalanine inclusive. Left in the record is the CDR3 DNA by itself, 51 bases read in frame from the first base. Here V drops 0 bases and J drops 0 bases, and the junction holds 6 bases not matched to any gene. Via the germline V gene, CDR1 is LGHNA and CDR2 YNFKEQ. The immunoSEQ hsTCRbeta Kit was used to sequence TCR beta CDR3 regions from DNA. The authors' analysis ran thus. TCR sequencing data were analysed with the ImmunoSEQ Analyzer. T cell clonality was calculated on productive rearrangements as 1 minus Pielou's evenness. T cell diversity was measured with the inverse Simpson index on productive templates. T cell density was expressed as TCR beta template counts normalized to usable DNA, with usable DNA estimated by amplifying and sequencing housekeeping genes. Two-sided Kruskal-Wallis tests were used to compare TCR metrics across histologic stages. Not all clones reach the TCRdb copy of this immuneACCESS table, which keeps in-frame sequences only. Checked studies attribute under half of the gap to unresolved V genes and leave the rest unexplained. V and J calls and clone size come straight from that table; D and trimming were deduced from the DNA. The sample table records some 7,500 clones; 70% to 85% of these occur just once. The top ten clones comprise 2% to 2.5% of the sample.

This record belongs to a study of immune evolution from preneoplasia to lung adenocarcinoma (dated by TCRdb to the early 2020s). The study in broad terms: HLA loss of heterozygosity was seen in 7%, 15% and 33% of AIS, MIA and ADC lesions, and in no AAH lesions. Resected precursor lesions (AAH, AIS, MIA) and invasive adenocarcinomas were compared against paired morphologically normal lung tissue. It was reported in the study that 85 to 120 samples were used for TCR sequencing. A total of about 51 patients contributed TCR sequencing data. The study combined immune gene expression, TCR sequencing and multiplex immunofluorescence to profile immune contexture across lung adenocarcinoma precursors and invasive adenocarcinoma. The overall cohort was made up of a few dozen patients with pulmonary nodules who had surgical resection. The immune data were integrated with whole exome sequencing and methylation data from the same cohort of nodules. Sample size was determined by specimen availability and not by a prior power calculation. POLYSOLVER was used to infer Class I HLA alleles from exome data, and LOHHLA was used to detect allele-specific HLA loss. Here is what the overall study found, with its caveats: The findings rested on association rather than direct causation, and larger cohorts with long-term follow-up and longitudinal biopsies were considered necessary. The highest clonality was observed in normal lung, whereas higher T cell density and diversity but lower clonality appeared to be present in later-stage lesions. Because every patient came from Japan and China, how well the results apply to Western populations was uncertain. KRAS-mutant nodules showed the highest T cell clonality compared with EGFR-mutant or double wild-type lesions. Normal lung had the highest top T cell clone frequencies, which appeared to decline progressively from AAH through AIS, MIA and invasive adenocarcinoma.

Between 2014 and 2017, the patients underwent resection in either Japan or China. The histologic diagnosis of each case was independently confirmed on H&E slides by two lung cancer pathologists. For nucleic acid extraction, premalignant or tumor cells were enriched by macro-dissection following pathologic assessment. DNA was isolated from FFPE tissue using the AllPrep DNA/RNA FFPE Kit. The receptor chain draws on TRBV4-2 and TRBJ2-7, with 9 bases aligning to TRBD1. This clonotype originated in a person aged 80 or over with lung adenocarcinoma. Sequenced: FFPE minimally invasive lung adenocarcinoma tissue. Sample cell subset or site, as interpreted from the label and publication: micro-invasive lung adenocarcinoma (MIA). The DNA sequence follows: TGTGCCAGCAGCCAAGAGACCCGGACAGGGGTCTCCTACGAGCAGTACTTC. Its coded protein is CASSQETRTGVSYEQYF.